The clone carrying this T cell receptor beta chain was observed a handful of times. The antigen is unknown. These data come from a study of T cells after yellow fever vaccination. Study context: Those fractions that held only low numbers of cells were prepared using the SMART-Seq v4 Ultra Low Input RNA kit.

The TCR cDNA carried a universal primer site and UMIs from 5'RACE template switching. TCRdb recomputed calls from the 5' RACE reads with MiXCR, one row per CDR3 protein. Of a few hundred thousand distinct CDR3 sequences in the sample, about a sixth were seen once. Broader study findings: Some clonotypes, a small share, were shared between CD4 and CD8 compartments. Subsequent to the booster, the majority of primary-vaccination clones reappeared (roughly 97% CD4, 85% to 90% CD8).

The CDR3 extends over 14 amino acids. CDR1 and CDR2 from the germline V gene are SGHTA and FQGNSA. Trimming pared 5 bases from V and 2 bases from J, leaving 12 bases between. The chain employs TRBV7-2 and TRBJ2-5; TRBD2 is a possible D gene (6 bases). The material sequenced was PBMCs, taken around 5 days after the first yellow fever vaccination. This sequence originates from a man between 18 and 29 years old who received the YFV17D yellow fever vaccine. CDR3 nucleotides: TGTGCCAGCAGCGCTAGCGCCTTTCAAGAGACCCAGTACTTC. It codes for CASSASAFQETQYF.